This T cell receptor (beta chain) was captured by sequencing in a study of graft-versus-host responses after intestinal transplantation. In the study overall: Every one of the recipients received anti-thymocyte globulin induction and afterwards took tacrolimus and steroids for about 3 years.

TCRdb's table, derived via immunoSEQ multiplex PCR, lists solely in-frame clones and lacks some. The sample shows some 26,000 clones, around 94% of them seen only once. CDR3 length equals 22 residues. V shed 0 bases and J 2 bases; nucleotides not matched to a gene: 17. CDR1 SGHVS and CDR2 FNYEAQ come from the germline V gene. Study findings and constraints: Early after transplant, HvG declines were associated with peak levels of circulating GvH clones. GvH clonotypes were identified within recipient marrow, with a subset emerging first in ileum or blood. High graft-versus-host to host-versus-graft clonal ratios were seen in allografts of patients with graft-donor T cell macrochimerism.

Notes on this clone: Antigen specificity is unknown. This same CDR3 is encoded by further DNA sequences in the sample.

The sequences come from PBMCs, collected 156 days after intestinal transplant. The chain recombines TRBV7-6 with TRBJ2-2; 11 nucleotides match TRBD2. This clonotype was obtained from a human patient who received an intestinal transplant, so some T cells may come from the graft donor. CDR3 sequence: CASSLAGGTSGYQFANTGELFF. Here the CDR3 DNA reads TGTGCCAGCAGCTTAGCGGGTGGGACTAGCGGATACCAGTTCGCTAACACCGGGGAGCTGTTTTTT.